Listed here are 25 T cell receptor beta chains from one sample, sequenced in a study of T cells in Graves' hyperthyroidism and ophthalmopathy. Regions amplified from RNA transcripts were the TCR beta CDR3 regions. RT-PCR in the first round (using the HTBI primer set) targeted the TCR CDR3. MiXCR, run by TCRdb on the multiplex PCR reads, gives a single entry per CDR3 protein. The sample shows 560,000 or so distinct CDR3 sequences, 20% of them seen only once. Sequenced material: blood. These receptors originate from a man aged 35 to 55 with Graves' ophthalmopathy.

A note on this clonotype: The junction departs from germline at one end; a sequencing error may be responsible. This chain joins TRBV29-1 and TRBJ2-3; 9 positions match TRBD2. The germline V gene has CDR1 SQVTM and CDR2 ANQGSEA. The CDR3 covers 13 residues. CDR3 region: CSVGGTSTDTQYF. CDR3 DNA: TGCAGCGTTGGGGGGACTAGCACGGATACGCAGTATTTT.

There are many counts of this clonotype. V gene TRBV12-5 combines with J gene TRBJ1-2, with D tentatively TRBD1 (5 bases). CDR1 LGHNT and CDR2 FRNRAP come from the germline V gene. V was shortened by 1 base and J by 5 bases, with 17 bases between the two germline ends. The length of the CDR3 is 16 residues. CDR3 in amino acids: CASGLDRDSWVYGYTF. The CDR3, as DNA: TGTGCTAGTGGTTTGGACCGTGACAGCTGGGTTTATGGCTACACCTTC.

This clonotype was counted many times. This chain uses TRBV30 with TRBJ2-7; D gene unclear. CDR3 length: 15 amino acids. Germline V gene data show CDR1 as GTSNPN and CDR2 as SVGIG (reference sequence). Trimming removed 1 base from V and 3 bases from J, with 16 bases in between. The CDR3 spells CAWSADPPLLYEQYF. CDR3 nucleotides: TGTGCCTGGAGTGCTGATCCACCCCTTCTCTACGAGCAGTACTTC.

Regarding this clonotype: This may be a read error, as it is one base from a much larger clone. The V gene is TRBV7-8, the J gene TRBJ2-5; D remains ambiguous. The CDR3 runs 10 residues. Per the germline V gene, CDR1 is SGHVS and CDR2 is FQNEAQ. DNA for the CDR3: TGTGCCAGCGGCTTTGAGACCCAGTACTTC. Translated, it gives CASGFETQYF.

The V and J genes are TRBV6-4 and TRBJ2-1; maybe TRBD2 (5 bases). Germline assignment: CDR1 MRHNA and CDR2 SNTAGT. Trimming pared 7 bases from V and 10 bases from J, leaving 11 bases between. This CDR3 is built from 11 residues. CDR3 sequence reads: CASKSTREQFF. The CDR3 DNA reads TGTGCCAGCAAGTCCACTAGAGAGCAGTTCTTC.

This clonotype was recorded only once. Since a much larger clone is just one base distant, this may be a read error. The chain is built from TRBV2 and TRBJ2-3, with D perhaps TRBD2 (6 bases). V was trimmed by 8 bases and J by 2 bases, leaving 14 bases between them. The CDR3 covers 14 residues. The V gene's germline CDR1 is SNHLY and CDR2 FYNNEI. CDR3 bases: TGTGCCAGCGGGCTAGCGCTACTCACAGATACGCAGTATTTT. Residues: CASGLALLTDTQYF. The full variable domain, with the rest looked up from reference TRBV2 and TRBJ2-3, is EPEVTQTPSHQVTQMGQEVILRCVPISNHLYFYWYRQILGQKVEFLVSFYNNEISEKSEIFDDQFSVERPDGSNFTLKIRSTKLEDSAMYFCASGLALLTDTQYFGPGTRLTVL.

This clonotype was found many times. The chain has TRBV12-3 or TRBV12-4 and TRBJ1-1; no clear D. Trimming pared 7 bases from V and 0 bases from J, leaving 18 bases between. The CDR3 covers 16 residues. The CDR3 is CASNSGDLRVNTEAFF. CDR3 DNA: TGTGCCAGCAACAGCGGGGATCTTAGGGTGAACACTGAAGCTTTCTTT.

The rearrangement joins TRBV27 to TRBJ1-5; D not resolved. The CDR3 loop spans 12 amino acids. Germline-derived CDR1 and CDR2 are MNHEY and SMNVEV (reference sequence). V shed 7 bases and J shed 4 bases, with 8 bases lying between them. The CDR3 loop is CASKTANQPQHF. As DNA, the CDR3 is TGTGCCAGCAAAACAGCTAATCAGCCCCAGCATTTT.

This clonotype was seen at least ten times. The chain joins TRBV30 to TRBJ1-5, with D maybe TRBD1 (5 bases). Germline V CDR1 and CDR2: GTSNPN, SVGIG (reference sequence). CDR3 length: 13 amino acids. V lost 0 bases and J lost 7, with 10 bases in between. The CDR3 loop reads CAWSVQGEQPQHF. The CDR3 DNA reads as TGTGCCTGGAGTGTACAAGGGGAGCAGCCCCAGCATTTT.

V gene TRBV27 combines with J gene TRBJ2-3; D is unresolved. Germline assignment: CDR1 MNHEY and CDR2 SMNVEV (reference sequence). V was clipped by 10 bases and J by 0 bases, with 11 bases between them. The CDR3 loop spans 13 amino acids. The CDR3 loop reads CATRYSSTDTQYF. In DNA, the CDR3 is TGTGCCACCAGATATTCTAGCACAGATACGCAGTATTTT.

In this sample, this clonotype turned up a few times. This sequence joins TRBV29-1 and TRBJ1-2; D possibly corresponds to TRBD1 (6 bases). V was shortened by 2 bases and J by 4 bases, with 8 bases between the two germline ends. From germline, CDR1 is SQVTM and CDR2 ANQGSEA. This CDR3 has 12 residues. In DNA form, the CDR3 reads TGCAGCGTTGAACGCAGGGGCTATGGCTACACCTTC. Protein product: CSVERRGYGYTF. Together with reference TRBV29-1 and TRBJ1-2, the CDR3 gives the full variable domain: SAVISQKPSRDICQRGTSLTIQCQVDSQVTMMFWYRQQPGQSLTLIATANQGSEATYESGFVIDKFPISRPNLTFSTLTVSNMSPEDSSIYLCSVERRGYGYTFGSGTRLTVV.

The sample holds a few counts of this clonotype. The chain couples TRBV24-1 to TRBJ1-2; possibly TRBD1 for D (6 bases). Germline CDR1 and CDR2: KGHDR and SFDVKD. The V end lost 4 bases, the J end lost 5 bases, and 22 bases lay between the germline ends. This CDR3 spans 17 amino acids. The CDR3 region has the DNA TGTGCCACCAGTGACCACAATGCAGGGGTGGGAGATTATGGCTACACCTTC. Its protein is CATSDHNAGVGDYGYTF.

V and J are TRBV5-1 and TRBJ2-1, with 13 bases identical to TRBD2. The junction had 3 bases not matched to a gene; V was cut back by 0 bases and J by 6 bases. Germline-derived CDR1 and CDR2 are SGHRS and YFSETQ. This CDR3 contains 16 residues. The CDR3 DNA follows: TGCGCCAGCAGCTTGGCCGGGACTAGCGGGACCAATGAGCAGTTCTTC. This sequence encodes CASSLAGTSGTNEQFF.

This chain joins TRBV30 and TRBJ2-2; either TRBD1 or TRBD2 may fit D (5 bases each). CDR1 and CDR2 from the germline V gene are GTSNPN and SVGIG (reference sequence). There are 15 residues in the CDR3. V lost 2 bases to trimming and J lost 4 bases, with 14 bases between them. CDR3 DNA: TGTGCCTGGAGTCATGGGGGTCCCAGCACCGGGGAGCTGTTTTTT. It encodes CAWSHGGPSTGELFF.

With regard to this clonotype: A read error is possible here, since a much larger clone lies one base away. Likely a read error: the CDR3 ends without its conserved phenylalanine or tryptophan. J is TRBJ1-5 and V is TRBV20-1; the D gene is possibly TRBD1 (6 bases). The CDR3 runs to 13 residues. V shed 0 bases and J shed 7 bases, with 10 bases lying between them. The germline gives CDR1 DFQATT, CDR2 SNEGSKA (reference sequence). This CDR3 is CSARDQGRQPQHL. The CDR3 DNA is TGCAGTGCTAGAGACCAGGGGAGACAGCCCCAGCATCTT.

The chain recombines TRBV5-1 with TRBJ2-7, with D possibly being TRBD1 (5 bases). The CDR3 runs to 15 residues. The V gene's germline CDR1 is SGHRS and CDR2 YFSETQ. V was pared by 3 bases and J by 3 bases, with 16 bases between. The chain's CDR3 is CASSSQVSTGYEQYF. The DNA for the CDR3 is TGCGCCAGCAGCTCACAGGTTTCGACCGGCTACGAGCAGTACTTC.

This clonotype was seen ten or more times. V and J are TRBV2 and TRBJ2-1, with 10 nucleotides matching TRBD1. The germline CDR1 and CDR2 sequences are SNHLY and FYNNEI. This CDR3 spans 15 amino acids. The V segment lost 6 bases and the J segment 3 bases; nucleotides outside the gene matches: 5. Written as DNA, the CDR3 is TGTGCCAGCAGAGTACGGACAGGGGGCTACAATGAGCAGTTCTTC. Its protein is CASRVRTGGYNEQFF. Supplemented by reference TRBV2 and TRBJ2-1, the full variable domain reads EPEVTQTPSHQVTQMGQEVILRCVPISNHLYFYWYRQILGQKVEFLVSFYNNEISEKSEIFDDQFSVERPDGSNFTLKIRSTKLEDSAMYFCASRVRTGGYNEQFFGPGTRLTVL.

There are many counts of this clonotype. The chain carries TRBV2 and TRBJ2-7; 8 nucleotides agree with TRBD1. Losses at the gene ends were 2 bases for V and 2 bases for J; bases not matched to a gene: 5. Germline CDR1 is SNHLY and CDR2 is FYNNEI. The CDR3 runs 15 residues. The CDR3 spells CASSEIGQGPYEQYF. CDR3 coding DNA: TGTGCCAGCAGTGAAATTGGACAGGGCCCCTACGAGCAGTACTTC.

This sequence joins TRBV18 and TRBJ2-3; 8 nucleotides match TRBD1. Looked up from germline, CDR1 is KGHSH and CDR2 is LQKENI. CDR3 length: 17 residues. Trimming took 3 bases from V and 0 from J; bases not matched to a gene: 8. The CDR3, as DNA: TGTGCCAGCTCACCTCCCCGACAGGGGCCGAGCACAGATACGCAGTATTTT. Translation: CASSPPRQGPSTDTQYF.

The chain carries TRBV20-1 and TRBJ2-1; D possibly corresponds to TRBD2 (6 bases). Trimming cost V 6 bases and J 0 bases, with 12 bases left between them. Germline loops: CDR1 DFQATT, CDR2 SNEGSKA (reference sequence). This CDR3 region has 14 residues. DNA of the CDR3: TGCAGTGCCATGCGGGATTCCTCCTACAATGAGCAGTTCTTC. This translates into CSAMRDSSYNEQFF.

The CDR3 loop reads CASSLSRARGQEQFF. The CDR3, as DNA: TGTGCCAGCAGCTTATCTCGGGCCAGGGGGCAGGAGCAGTTCTTC. The chain uses TRBV2 and TRBJ2-1, with 8 bases identical to TRBD1. CDR3 size: 15 residues. Trimming took 6 bases from V and 10 from J; bases not matched to a gene: 14. Germline CDR1 SNHLY, CDR2 FYNNEI. The variable domain in full, completed from reference TRBV2 and TRBJ2-1, reads EPEVTQTPSHQVTQMGQEVILRCVPISNHLYFYWYRQILGQKVEFLVSFYNNEISEKSEIFDDQFSVERPDGSNFTLKIRSTKLEDSAMYFCASSLSRARGQEQFFGPGTRLTVL.

This clonotype was recorded a few times. CDR3 protein: CASSSDGGDEQFF. Written as DNA, the CDR3 is TGCGCCAGCAGCTCGGACGGGGGGGATGAGCAGTTCTTC. The chain recombines TRBV5-1 with TRBJ2-1, with TRBD2 identical over 8 bases. V was pared by 3 bases and J by 8 bases, with 4 bases of the junction left unmatched. The CDR3 loop spans 13 amino acids. Germline V lookup: CDR1 SGHRS, CDR2 YFSETQ. The full variable domain, with the rest looked up from reference TRBV5-1 and TRBJ2-1, is KAGVTQTPRYLIKTRGQQVTLSCSPISGHRSVSWYQQTPGQGLQFLFEYFSETQRNKGNFPGRFSGRQFSNSRSEMNVSTLELGDSALYLCASSSDGGDEQFFGPGTRLTVL.

The V and J genes are TRBV4-3 and TRBJ2-1, with D unresolved. CDR3 length: 12 residues. V lost 0 bases, J lost 7 bases, and 4 bases lay in between. CDR1 is LGHNA and CDR2 is YSLEER in the germline V gene. CDR3 coding DNA: TGCGCCAGCAGCCAAGATCCGAATGAGCAGTTCTTC. Its translation is CASSQDPNEQFF.

The chain links TRBV20-1 to TRBJ1-5; TRBD1 matches at 7 bases. This CDR3 is 15 amino acids long. Germline V gives CDR1 DFQATT, CDR2 SNEGSKA (reference sequence). With 5 bases clipped from V and 2 bases from J, the junction kept 9 bases outside the gene matches. The CDR3 DNA is TGCAGTGCTCGTCGAGCCGGGACAGGCAATCAGCCCCAGCATTTT. This codes for CSARRAGTGNQPQHF.

The CDR3 DNA reads as TGTGCCAGCTCACTTGACAGGGGGGGGCCAGATACGCAGTATTTT. Translation: CASSLDRGGPDTQYF. The J gene is TRBJ2-3, the V gene TRBV18; 9 positions match TRBD1. V shed 4 bases and J 4 bases; nucleotides not matched to a gene: 6. In germline, CDR1 is KGHSH, CDR2 LQKENI. This CDR3 region has 15 residues.